One T cell receptor (beta chain) is described in this entry. This clone was counted a few times. It lacks a known antigen. Base qualities are not at hand, and no much larger clone is one base apart. Per the germline V gene, SGHTA is the CDR1 and FQGNSA is the CDR2. Taken from cysteine to phenylalanine, the CDR3 has 19 residues. CDR3 DNA is the only sequence kept; it has 57 bases, read in frame from the first base. V loses 5 bases at its end and J loses 1 base; junction bases beyond the gene matches: 10. This sample stems from a study of shared clonotypes between healthy human individuals (dated by TCRdb to 2019 to 2021). Context from the whole study: The cohort included three men and a couple of women between 18 and 49 years of age. Per donor, leukapheresis produced somewhere between about 0.94 and 10 billion PBMCs. To increase sequencing depth and limit assay-specific biases, different laboratories used diverse techniques to prepare libraries and sequence TCR repertoires. Per donor, three plates each were used for CD4 naive and CD4 memory, two for CD8 naive, and one for CD8 memory. To estimate repertoire size and how much clonotypes are shared between individuals, the study performed deep sequencing of blood TCR repertoires from five healthy adults.

Paper-wide results and their limitations: Pairwise subsampling led to the expectation that sequencing depth would affect the degree of clonotype sharing among donors. Clonotypes shared by all four sorted-subset donors showed higher generation probabilities than non-shared clonotypes. Even with the large sequencing depth, rarefaction of the sorted-subset datasets indicated that sequencing was incomplete. Estimated clonotype richness was generally larger for naive than for memory subsets. Because the study included only a small number of donors, the genetic and exposure-history diversity represented was limited. Sampling was limited to blood, and TCR repertoires in tissue likely differ from TCR repertoires in blood. About 5% of naive CD4, approximately 3.7% of naive CD8, roughly 2.4% of memory CD4, and over 0.35% of memory CD8 clonotypes were shared across several donors.

Donors were healthy HIV-negative adults with no recently reported acute infections or vaccinations. Every donor was a Caucasian adult residing in Nashville, Tennessee, USA. Magnetic negative selection was used to enrich CD4+ T cells, after which naive cells were positively selected on CD45RA and the negative fraction became the memory subset. After blood collection by leukapheresis, PBMCs were isolated using Ficoll-Histopaque density gradient centrifugation and then cryopreserved in the vapor phase of liquid nitrogen. Analytical flow cytometry was used to check the purity and quantity of every magnetically sorted T cell population. Genomic DNA was isolated from every sorted fraction and measured by UV absorbance on a Nanodrop 2000c. TCR CDR3 regions were amplified from genomic DNA by multiplex PCR using the deep immunoSEQ assay. Genomic DNA extracted from each cell subset was distributed evenly over all wells of several immunoSEQ 96-well plates, and each plate served as one replicate. For sorted subsets, about 200 ng genomic DNA, equal to tens of thousands of T cell genomes, was loaded into each replicate PCR. The purified libraries were quantified using a Qubit 3.0 fluorometer, sized with a Bioanalyzer 2100, and then quantified again using the KAPA Library Quantification kit. Each immunoSEQ 96-well plate was sequenced on its own single-read 150-cycle Illumina NextSeq 550 flow cell. For the original study's pipeline: Because the immunoSEQ output held only junctional sequences and lacked quality scores, the filtering could not match the filtering applied to full-length reads. Sequences were annotated with PyIR, a Python wrapper for IgBLAST v1.9, and V/J genes and CDR3 were assigned using IMGT germline references. Any read was removed if the V/J assignment was weak (E-value above 1e-6), the CDR3 was missing, or the read contained stop codons, out-of-frame junctions, or ambiguous translated residues. V3J clonotypes were defined as sequences sharing the same inferred V gene, J gene, and CDR3 amino acid sequence. Percentage overlap between repertoires was calculated by dividing the number of shared unique clonotypes by the size of the smaller repertoire. Three approaches were used to assess repertoire richness: RTK rarefaction, the Chao1 estimator, and Recon v2.1 estimates of unobserved clonotypes. Generation probabilities were computed with OLGA for all TCRbeta clonotypes obtained by the gDNA method from several donors. The clones in this table, taken by TCRdb from immuneACCESS, are in-frame only. Not every clone is retained; where verified, under half of the shortfall comes from an unresolved V gene, and the cause of the rest is unknown. From that table come the V and J calls and clone size; the DNA was used to work out D and trimming. The sample profile shows some 1,100,000 clones; approximately 80% of them were found once. The ten biggest clones cover around 0.47% of the sample.

This sequence was found in a man between 18 and 35 years old in good health. Some clones in this sample may be carry-over from other donors' samples. This sequence uses TRBV7-2 and TRBJ2-6, and 11 junctional nucleotides match TRBD2. Sample: memory CD4+ T cells from PBMCs. Sample cell subset or site, as interpreted from the label and publication: CD45RA-negative fraction. The DNA sequence is given as TGTGCCAGCAGCCTGGTAGCGGGAGGGCCAGGTTCTGGGGCCAACGTCCTGACTTTC. This codes for CASSLVAGGPGSGANVLTF.